Shown below are 25 T cell receptor beta chains from a single sample sequenced in a study of blood T cell repertoires in COVID-19. Some clones are missing from TCRdb's copy, which holds only in-frame ones; the method was immunoSEQ multiplex PCR. The sample records about 240,000 clones, about 83% being singletons. The specimen sequenced was PBMCs or T cells enriched from blood (not recorded which). The source is a woman aged 35 to 49 who had been exposed to COVID-19.

This chain links TRBV12-5 with TRBJ2-1; TRBD1 might be the D (5 bases). This CDR3 comprises 12 residues. The germline gives CDR1 LGHNT, CDR2 FRNRAP. V lost 2 bases and J 8 bases, leaving 7 bases between the germline ends. Written as DNA, the CDR3 is TGTGCTAGTGGTTTGATAGGGGATGAGCAGTTCTTC. Residues: CASGLIGDEQFF.

This clone was recorded a few times. The chain combines TRBV2 with TRBJ1-4; TRBD1 matches at 9 bases. Germline assignment: CDR1 SNHLY and CDR2 FYNNEI. The CDR3 length is 14 residues. V gave up 0 bases and J gave up 17 bases; unmatched junction bases: 10. The CDR3 DNA reads TGTGCCAGCAGTGAAGCAGACCCGGGACAGGGTAGTTTTTTT. It codes for CASSEADPGQGSFF. Full variable domain (rest looked up from reference TRBV2 and TRBJ1-4): EPEVTQTPSHQVTQMGQEVILRCVPISNHLYFYWYRQILGQKVEFLVSFYNNEISEKSEIFDDQFSVERPDGSNFTLKIRSTKLEDSAMYFCASSEADPGQGSFFGSGTQLSVL.

The chain carries TRBV4-3 and TRBJ2-3; 14 bases are a match to TRBD2. This CDR3 contains 15 residues. The germline V gene encodes CDR1 LGHNA and CDR2 YSLEER. Trimming took 4 bases from V and 4 from J; bases not matched to a gene: 1. This CDR3 is CASSPGLAGADTQYF. The CDR3 nucleotides are TGCGCCAGCAGCCCGGGACTAGCGGGGGCAGATACGCAGTATTTT.

This clone appeared a few times. This rearrangement joins TRBV11-2 to TRBJ1-6; the D gene is possibly TRBD1 (6 bases). Germline V gene data show CDR1 as SGHAT and CDR2 as FQNNGV. This CDR3 is built from 14 residues. The V end lost 3 bases, the J end lost 11 bases, and 14 bases lay between the germline ends. CDR3: CASSLDPGQTPLHF. The CDR3 nucleotides are TGTGCCAGCAGCTTGGACCCTGGACAGACACCCCTCCACTTT.

This sequence joins TRBV2 and TRBJ2-1, with 13 bases fitting TRBD2. The CDR3 spans 14 residues. Germline V gives CDR1 SNHLY, CDR2 FYNNEI. V trimming: 6 bases; J trimming: 7 bases; junction bases outside the gene matches: 3. DNA for the CDR3: TGTGCCAGCAGAGGGACTAGCGGGGAAAATGAGCAGTTCTTC. Amino acids: CASRGTSGENEQFF.

Concerning this clone: This CDR3 is also generated by other DNA sequences in the sample. The chain is built from TRBV5-1 and TRBJ2-1; 7 bases fit TRBD1. This CDR3 spans 15 amino acids. CDR1 and CDR2 (germline): SGHRS, YFSETQ. Losses at the gene ends were 0 bases for V and 6 bases for J; bases not matched to a gene: 6. The CDR3 region has the DNA TGCGCCAGCAGCTTGGCCACAGGGGAGAGCAATGAGCAGTTCTTC. This encodes CASSLATGESNEQFF. The whole variable domain, remainder taken from reference TRBV5-1 and TRBJ2-1, is KAGVTQTPRYLIKTRGQQVTLSCSPISGHRSVSWYQQTPGQGLQFLFEYFSETQRNKGNFPGRFSGRQFSNSRSEMNVSTLELGDSALYLCASSLATGESNEQFFGPGTRLTVL.

The chain combines TRBV6-6 with TRBJ2-7; D is unclear. The CDR3 is made up of 11 amino acids. V lost 6 bases to trimming and J lost 6 bases, with 9 bases between them. Germline V gives CDR1 MNHNY, CDR2 SVGAGI (reference sequence). CDR3 coding DNA: TGTGCCAGCAGGGGTTCAGGCGAGCAGTACTTC. Translation: CASRGSGEQYF.

V and J are TRBV28 and TRBJ1-1; D may be TRBD1 (5 bases). This CDR3 is built from 18 residues. CDR1 MDHEN and CDR2 SYDVKM come from the germline V gene. Trimming removed 7 bases at V and 2 bases at J, with 26 bases between. The CDR3 coding sequence is TGTGCCAGCACGCTACCATTTACGGCGGGACCTGTAAACACTGAAGCTTTCTTT. Translating it yields CASTLPFTAGPVNTEAFF.

This clone was recorded only once. The chain carries TRBV3-1 (or the pseudogene TRBV3-2) and TRBJ2-4; D is perhaps TRBD1 (5 bases). With 4 bases removed from V and 8 bases from J, the gap between germline ends came to 9 bases. The CDR3 length is 12 residues. Per the germline V gene, CDR1 is LGHDT and CDR2 is YNNKEL (reference sequence). In DNA, the CDR3 is TGTGCCAGCAGCCGGGGCTGGGACATTCAGTACTTC. Protein product: CASSRGWDIQYF.

The rearrangement uses TRBV7-8 and TRBJ1-6; 9 positions match TRBD1. The CDR3 runs 16 residues. Germline assignment: CDR1 SGHVS and CDR2 FQNEAQ. With V trimmed by 2 bases and J by 5 bases, 4 bases remained unmatched. This chain's CDR3 is CASSLYRGQNNSPLHF. In DNA form, the CDR3 reads TGTGCCAGCAGCTTATACAGGGGGCAAAATAATTCACCCCTCCACTTT.

This chain connects TRBV6-5 to TRBJ2-1; D call uncertain. Germline CDR1 MNHEY, CDR2 SVGAGI. V was trimmed by 7 bases and J by 10 bases, leaving 17 bases between them. CDR3 size: 13 residues. In nucleotides, the CDR3 is TGTGCCAGCATGGGCAGGTTTATCGGCGAGCAGTTCTTC. It codes for CASMGRFIGEQFF.

V is TRBV2 and J is TRBJ1-3, with 9 bases that match TRBD1. This CDR3 has 18 residues. Germline values: CDR1 SNHLY, CDR2 FYNNEI. The ends lost 10 bases at V and 0 bases at J; junction bases unmatched: 16. This CDR3 is CATEPGTGSGNSGNTIYF. The CDR3 nucleotides read TGTGCCACCGAACCCGGGACAGGGTCGGGCAACTCTGGAAACACCATATATTTT.

V usage is TRBV9 and J usage is TRBJ2-5, with 9 bases that match TRBD2. CDR1 and CDR2 (germline): SGDLS, YYNGEE. After removal of 0 bases from V and 1 base from J, the junction contained 4 bases not matched to a gene. This CDR3 comprises 16 residues. CDR3 in DNA: TGTGCCAGCAGCGTAGATAGCGGGGGCTTCCAAGAGACCCAGTACTTC. Protein product: CASSVDSGGFQETQYF.

This sequence joins TRBV5-6 and TRBJ2-1; 7 bases fit TRBD1. V lost 0 bases to trimming and J lost 0 bases; unmatched junction nucleotides: 3. The CDR3 runs 16 residues. Per the germline V gene, CDR1 is SGHDT and CDR2 is YYEEEE. In DNA form, the CDR3 reads TGTGCCAGCAGCTTGGGGACAGGTAGCTCCTACAATGAGCAGTTCTTC. Translated: CASSLGTGSSYNEQFF. The full variable domain, rest sourced from reference TRBV5-6 and TRBJ2-1, is DAGVTQSPTHLIKTRGQQVTLRCSPKSGHDTVSWYQQALGQGPQFIFQYYEEEERQRGNFPDRFSGHQFPNYSSELNVNALLLGDSALYLCASSLGTGSSYNEQFFGPGTRLTVL.

This sequence joins TRBV19 and TRBJ1-3; 9 positions agree with TRBD1. This CDR3 region has 16 residues. Per germline, CDR1 LNHDA and CDR2 SQIVND (reference sequence). Germline trimming cut 3 bases from V and 3 bases from J; bases unmatched to any gene: 6. The CDR3: CASSIAQGAFGNTIYF. The CDR3, as DNA: TGTGCCAGTAGTATCGCACAGGGGGCCTTTGGAAACACCATATATTTT.

This chain connects TRBV19 to TRBJ1-6, with D unresolved. Germline lookup yields CDR1 LNHDA and CDR2 SQIVND (reference sequence). V lost 8 bases and J 3 bases, leaving 8 bases between the germline ends. The CDR3 is 13 residues long. The DNA of the CDR3 is TGTGCCAGTCAACAGAACTATAATTCACCCCTCCACTTT. This translates into CASQQNYNSPLHF. The full variable domain, rest sourced from reference TRBV19 and TRBJ1-6, is DGGITQSPKYLFRKEGQNVTLSCEQNLNHDAMYWYRQDPGQGLRLIYYSQIVNDFQKGDIAEGYSVSREKKESFPLTVTSAQKNPTAFYLCASQQNYNSPLHFGNGTRLTVT.

The chain uses TRBV2 and TRBJ1-5, with 9 bases identical to TRBD1. The ends lost 4 bases at V and 7 bases at J; junction bases unmatched: 8. Germline CDR1 and CDR2: SNHLY and FYNNEI. This CDR3 has 15 residues. This chain's CDR3 is CASSAGQGTGQPQHF. CDR3 coding DNA: TGTGCCAGCAGTGCCGGACAGGGGACGGGGCAGCCCCAGCATTTT.

The CDR3, as DNA: TGTGCCAGCACCTTATTATCCGCAGATACGCAGTATTTT. It yields the protein CASTLLSADTQYF. The chain is built from TRBV12-3 or TRBV12-4 and TRBJ2-3; D gene unclear. The CDR3 has 13 amino acids. Trimming cost V 7 bases and J 4 bases, with 12 bases left between them.

This clone was counted only a few times. The rearrangement joins TRBV9 to TRBJ1-3; D is possibly TRBD1 (6 bases). The CDR3 length is 17 residues. The germline V gene encodes CDR1 SGDLS and CDR2 YYNGEE. The germline V and J ends were trimmed by 3 bases and 0 bases, with 16 bases remaining between them. CDR3 residues: CASSARSGTNSGNTIYF. The CDR3 nucleotides are TGTGCCAGCAGCGCCCGTAGCGGGACAAACTCTGGAAACACCATATATTTT.

This clone occurred once. In DNA form, the CDR3 reads TGCGCCAGCAGCTTGGGCGGACAGGGACGTTTCGCCGGGGAGCTGTTTTTT. Protein sequence: CASSLGGQGRFAGELFF. V is TRBV5-1 and J is TRBJ2-2; 8 bases fit TRBD1. Germline V CDR1 and CDR2: SGHRS, YFSETQ. The length of the CDR3 is 17 residues. V lost 0 bases to trimming and J lost 6 bases; unmatched junction nucleotides: 10.

The chain combines TRBV6-5 with TRBJ2-3; D possibly corresponds to TRBD2 (5 bases). The germline CDR1 and CDR2 sequences are MNHEY and SVGAGI. The CDR3 has 14 amino acids. Trimming pared 7 bases from V and 2 bases from J, leaving 13 bases between. The CDR3 coding sequence is TGTGCCAGCACCTTGACTGACTACACAGATACGCAGTATTTT. Protein: CASTLTDYTDTQYF.

The chain joins TRBV5-6 to TRBJ2-3; 7 bases match TRBD2. Germline V gene sequence: CDR1 SGHDT, CDR2 YYEEEE. This CDR3 region has 15 residues. Germline trimming cut 4 bases from V and 2 bases from J; bases unmatched to any gene: 7. CDR3 sequence: CASSRRGDHTDTQYF. Here the CDR3 DNA reads TGTGCCAGCAGCCGACGGGGGGACCACACAGATACGCAGTATTTT.

The chain carries TRBV7-9 and TRBJ2-7; D may be TRBD1 (6 bases). Germline-derived CDR1 and CDR2 are SEHNR and FQNEAQ (reference sequence). With 11 bases removed from V and 3 bases from J, the gap between germline ends came to 17 bases. CDR3 length equals 13 residues. In DNA form, the CDR3 reads TGTGCCGTGGACGGCAGGGGTAGCTACGAGCAGTACTTC. Translating it yields CAVDGRGSYEQYF.

The V gene is TRBV27, the J gene TRBJ1-2, with D possibly matching TRBD1 (5 bases). Germline lookup yields CDR1 MNHEY and CDR2 SMNVEV (reference sequence). The CDR3 runs to 15 residues. V lost 8 bases and J 2 bases, leaving 18 bases between the germline ends. The CDR3 sequence: CASSDSSEGNYGYTF. CDR3 nucleotide sequence: TGTGCCAGCTCCGACAGCTCCGAAGGGAACTATGGCTACACCTTC.

The chain joins TRBV2 to TRBJ1-6; 7 nucleotides match TRBD1. The germline gives CDR1 SNHLY, CDR2 FYNNEI. The CDR3 runs 14 residues. Losses at the gene ends were 8 bases for V and 4 bases for J; bases not matched to a gene: 5. CDR3 DNA: TGTGCCAGCGGGGGACAGAATTATAATTCACCCCTCCACTTT. It encodes CASGGQNYNSPLHF.